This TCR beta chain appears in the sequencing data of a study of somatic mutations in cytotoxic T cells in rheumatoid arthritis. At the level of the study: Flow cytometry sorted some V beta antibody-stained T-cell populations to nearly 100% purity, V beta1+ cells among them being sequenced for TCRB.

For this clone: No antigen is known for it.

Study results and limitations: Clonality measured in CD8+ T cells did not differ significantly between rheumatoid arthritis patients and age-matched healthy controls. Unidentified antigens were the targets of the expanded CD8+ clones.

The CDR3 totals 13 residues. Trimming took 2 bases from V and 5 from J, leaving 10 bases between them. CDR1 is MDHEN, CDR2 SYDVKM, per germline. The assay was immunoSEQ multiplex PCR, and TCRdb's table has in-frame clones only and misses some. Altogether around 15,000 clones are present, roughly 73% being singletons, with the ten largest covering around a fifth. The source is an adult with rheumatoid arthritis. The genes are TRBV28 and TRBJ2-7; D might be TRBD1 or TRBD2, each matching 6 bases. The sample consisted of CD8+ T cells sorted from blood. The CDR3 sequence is CASSLRGRNEQYF. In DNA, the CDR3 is TGTGCCAGCAGTTTACGGGGGCGCAACGAGCAGTACTTC.